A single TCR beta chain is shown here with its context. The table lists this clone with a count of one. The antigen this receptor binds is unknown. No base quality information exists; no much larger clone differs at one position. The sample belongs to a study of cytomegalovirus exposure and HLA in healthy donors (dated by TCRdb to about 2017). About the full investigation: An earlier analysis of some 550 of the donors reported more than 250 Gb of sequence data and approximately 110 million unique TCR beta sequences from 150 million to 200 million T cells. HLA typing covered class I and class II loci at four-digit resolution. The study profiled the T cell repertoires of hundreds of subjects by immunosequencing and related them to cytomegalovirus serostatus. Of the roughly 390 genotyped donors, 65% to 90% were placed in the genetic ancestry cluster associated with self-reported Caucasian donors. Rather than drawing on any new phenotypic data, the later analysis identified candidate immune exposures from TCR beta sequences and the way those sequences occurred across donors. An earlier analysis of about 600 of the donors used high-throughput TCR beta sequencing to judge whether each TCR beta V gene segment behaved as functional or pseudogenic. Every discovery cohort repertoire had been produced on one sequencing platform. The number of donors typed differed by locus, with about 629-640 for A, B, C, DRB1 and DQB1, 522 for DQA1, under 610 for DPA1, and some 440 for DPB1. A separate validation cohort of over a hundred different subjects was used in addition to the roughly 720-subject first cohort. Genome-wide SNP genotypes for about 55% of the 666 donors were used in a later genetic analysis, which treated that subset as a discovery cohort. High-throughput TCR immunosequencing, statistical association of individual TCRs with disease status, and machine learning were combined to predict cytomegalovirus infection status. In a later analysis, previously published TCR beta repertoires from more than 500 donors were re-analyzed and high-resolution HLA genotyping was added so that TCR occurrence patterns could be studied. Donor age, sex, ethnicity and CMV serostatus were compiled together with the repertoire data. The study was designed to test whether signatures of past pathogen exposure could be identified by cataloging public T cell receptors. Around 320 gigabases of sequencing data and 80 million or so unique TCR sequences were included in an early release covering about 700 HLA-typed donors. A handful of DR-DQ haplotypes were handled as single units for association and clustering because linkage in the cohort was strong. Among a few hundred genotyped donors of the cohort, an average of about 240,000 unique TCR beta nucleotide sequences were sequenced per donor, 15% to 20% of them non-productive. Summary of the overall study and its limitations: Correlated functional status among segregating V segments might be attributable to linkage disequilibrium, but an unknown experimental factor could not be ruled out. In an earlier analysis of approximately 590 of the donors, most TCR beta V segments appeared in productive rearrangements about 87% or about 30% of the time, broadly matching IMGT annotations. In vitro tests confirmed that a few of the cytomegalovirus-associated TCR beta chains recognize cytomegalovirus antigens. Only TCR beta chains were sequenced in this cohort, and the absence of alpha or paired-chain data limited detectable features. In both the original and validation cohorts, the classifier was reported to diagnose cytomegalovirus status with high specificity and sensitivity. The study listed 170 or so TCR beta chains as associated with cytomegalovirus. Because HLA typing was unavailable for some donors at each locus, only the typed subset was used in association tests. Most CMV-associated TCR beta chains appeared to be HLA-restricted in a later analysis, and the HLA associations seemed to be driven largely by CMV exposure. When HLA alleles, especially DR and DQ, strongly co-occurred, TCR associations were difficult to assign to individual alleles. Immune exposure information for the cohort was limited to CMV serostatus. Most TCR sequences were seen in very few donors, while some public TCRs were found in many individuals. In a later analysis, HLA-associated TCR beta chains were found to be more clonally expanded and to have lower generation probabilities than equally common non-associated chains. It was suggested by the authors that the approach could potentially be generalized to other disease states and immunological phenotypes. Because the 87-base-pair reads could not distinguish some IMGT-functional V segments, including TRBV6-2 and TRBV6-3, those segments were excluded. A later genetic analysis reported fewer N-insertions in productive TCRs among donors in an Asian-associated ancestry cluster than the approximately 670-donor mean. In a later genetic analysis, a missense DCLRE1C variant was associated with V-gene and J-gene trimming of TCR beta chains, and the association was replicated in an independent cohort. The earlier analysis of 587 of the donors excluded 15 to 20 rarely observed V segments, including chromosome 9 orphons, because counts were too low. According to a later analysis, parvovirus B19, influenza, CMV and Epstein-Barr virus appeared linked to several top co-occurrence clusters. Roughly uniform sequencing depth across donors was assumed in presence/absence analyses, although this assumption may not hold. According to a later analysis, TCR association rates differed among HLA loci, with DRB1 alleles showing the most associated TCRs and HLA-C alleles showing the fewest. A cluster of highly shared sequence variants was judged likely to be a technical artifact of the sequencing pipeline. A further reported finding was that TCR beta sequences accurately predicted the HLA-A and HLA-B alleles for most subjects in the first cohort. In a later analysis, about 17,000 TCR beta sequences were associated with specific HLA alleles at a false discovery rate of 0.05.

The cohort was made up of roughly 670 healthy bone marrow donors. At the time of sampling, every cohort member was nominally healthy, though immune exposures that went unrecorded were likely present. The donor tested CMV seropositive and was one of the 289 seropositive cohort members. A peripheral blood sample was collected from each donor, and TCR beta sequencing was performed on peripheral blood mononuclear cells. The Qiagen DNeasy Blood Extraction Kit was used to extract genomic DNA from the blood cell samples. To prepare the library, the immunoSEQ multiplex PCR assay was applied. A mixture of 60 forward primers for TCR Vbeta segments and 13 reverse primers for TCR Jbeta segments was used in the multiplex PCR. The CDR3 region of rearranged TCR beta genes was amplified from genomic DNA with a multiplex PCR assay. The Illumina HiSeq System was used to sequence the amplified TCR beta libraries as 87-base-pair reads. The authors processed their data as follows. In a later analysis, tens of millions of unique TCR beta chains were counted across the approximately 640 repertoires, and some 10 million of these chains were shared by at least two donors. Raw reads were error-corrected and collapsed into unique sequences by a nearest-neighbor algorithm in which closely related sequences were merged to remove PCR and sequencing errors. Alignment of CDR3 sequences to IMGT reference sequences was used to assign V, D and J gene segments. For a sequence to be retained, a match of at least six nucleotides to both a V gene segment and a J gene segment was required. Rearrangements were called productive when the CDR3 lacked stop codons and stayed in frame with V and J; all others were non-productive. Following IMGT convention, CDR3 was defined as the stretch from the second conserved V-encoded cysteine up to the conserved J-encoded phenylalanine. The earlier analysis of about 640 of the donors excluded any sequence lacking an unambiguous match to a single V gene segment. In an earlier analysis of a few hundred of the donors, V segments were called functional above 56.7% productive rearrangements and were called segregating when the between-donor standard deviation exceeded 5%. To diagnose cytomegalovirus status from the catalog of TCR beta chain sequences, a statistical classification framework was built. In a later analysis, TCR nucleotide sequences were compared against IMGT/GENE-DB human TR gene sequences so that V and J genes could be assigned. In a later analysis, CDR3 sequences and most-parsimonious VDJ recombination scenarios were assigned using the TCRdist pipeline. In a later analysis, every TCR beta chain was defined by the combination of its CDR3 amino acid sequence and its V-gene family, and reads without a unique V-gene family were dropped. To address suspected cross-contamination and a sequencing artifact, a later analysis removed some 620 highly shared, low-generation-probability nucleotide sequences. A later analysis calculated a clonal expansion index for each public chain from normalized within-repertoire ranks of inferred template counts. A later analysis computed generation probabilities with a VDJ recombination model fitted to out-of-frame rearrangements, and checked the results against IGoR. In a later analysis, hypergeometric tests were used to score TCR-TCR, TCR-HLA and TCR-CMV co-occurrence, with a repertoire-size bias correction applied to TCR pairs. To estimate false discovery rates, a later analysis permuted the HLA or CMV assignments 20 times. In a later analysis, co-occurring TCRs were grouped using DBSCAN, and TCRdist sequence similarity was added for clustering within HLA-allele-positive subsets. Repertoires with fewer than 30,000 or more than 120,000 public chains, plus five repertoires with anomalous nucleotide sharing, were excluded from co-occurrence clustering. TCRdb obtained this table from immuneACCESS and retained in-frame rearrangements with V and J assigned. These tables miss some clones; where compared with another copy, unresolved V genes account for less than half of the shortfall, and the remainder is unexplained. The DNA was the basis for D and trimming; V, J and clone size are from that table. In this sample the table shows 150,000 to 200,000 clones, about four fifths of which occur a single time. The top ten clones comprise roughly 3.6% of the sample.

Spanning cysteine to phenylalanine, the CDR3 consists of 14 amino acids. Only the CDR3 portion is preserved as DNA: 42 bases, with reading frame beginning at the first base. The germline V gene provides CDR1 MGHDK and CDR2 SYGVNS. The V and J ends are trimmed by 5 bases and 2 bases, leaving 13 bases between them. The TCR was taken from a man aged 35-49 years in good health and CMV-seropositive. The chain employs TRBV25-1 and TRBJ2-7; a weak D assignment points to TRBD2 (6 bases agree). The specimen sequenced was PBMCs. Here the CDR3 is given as CASSSPSVPYEQYF. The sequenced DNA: TGTGCCAGCAGTTCACCTAGCGTACCCTACGAGCAGTACTTC.